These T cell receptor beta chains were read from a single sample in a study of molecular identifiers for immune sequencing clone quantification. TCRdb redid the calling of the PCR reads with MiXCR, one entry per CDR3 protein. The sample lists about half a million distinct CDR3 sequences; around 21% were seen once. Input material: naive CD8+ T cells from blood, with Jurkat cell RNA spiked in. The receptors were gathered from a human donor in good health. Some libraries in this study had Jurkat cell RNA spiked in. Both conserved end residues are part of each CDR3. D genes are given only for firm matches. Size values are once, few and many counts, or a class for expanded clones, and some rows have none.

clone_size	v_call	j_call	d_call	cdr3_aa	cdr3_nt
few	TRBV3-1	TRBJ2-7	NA	CASSQAPILYEQYF	TGTGCCAGCAGCCAAGCACCGATTCTTTACGAGCAGTACTTC
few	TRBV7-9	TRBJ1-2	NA	CASSQQPDNYGYTF	TGTGCCAGCAGTCAACAACCTGATAACTATGGCTACACCTTC
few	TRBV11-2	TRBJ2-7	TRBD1	CASSAGTGGYYEQYF	TGTGCCAGCAGCGCCGGGACAGGGGGATACTACGAGCAGTACTTC
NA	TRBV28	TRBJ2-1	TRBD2	CASLGLAGELEQFF	TGTGCCAGCCTAGGACTAGCGGGAGAACTTGAGCAGTTCTTC
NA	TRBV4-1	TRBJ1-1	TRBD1	CASSQADRGPEAFF	TGCGCCAGCAGCCAAGCGGACAGGGGCCCTGAAGCTTTCTTT
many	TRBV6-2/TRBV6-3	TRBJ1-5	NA	CASSWGFGQPQHF	TGTGCCAGCAGTTGGGGGTTCGGACAGCCCCAGCATTTT
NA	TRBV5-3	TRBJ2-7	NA	CASSKRTDSRVF	TGTGCCAGCAGCAAAAGGACCGACTCCAGGGTCTTC
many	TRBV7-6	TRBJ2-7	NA	CASSDDSYEQYF	TGTGCCAGCAGCGATGACAGCTACGAGCAGTACTTC
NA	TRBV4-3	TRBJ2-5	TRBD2	CASSQEGSGVGETQYF	TGCGCCAGCAGCCAAGAGGGTAGCGGGGTAGGGGAGACCCAGTACTTC
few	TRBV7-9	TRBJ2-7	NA	CASSPRDKFYEQYF	TGTGCCAGCAGCCCCCGGGACAAATTTTACGAGCAGTACTTC